This T cell receptor beta chain was observed in a study of cytomegalovirus exposure and HLA in healthy donors. Overall study results and limits: The authors enumerated some 170 TCR beta chains as linked to cytomegalovirus.

The PCR employed 60 Vbeta primers together with 13 Jbeta primers. Clones were sequenced by immunoSEQ multiplex PCR, and TCRdb holds only the in-frame ones, with some missing. Of 95,000 to 150,000 clones in the sample, just over 15% were seen once. V was cut by 2 bases and J by 7 bases, with 18 bases left in between. CDR1 is MNHNS and CDR2 is SASEGT in the germline V gene. The CDR3 loop spans 15 amino acids. In regard to this clone: Its antigen is undetermined.

Specimen: PBMCs. The gene calls are TRBV6-1 and TRBJ2-7; D might be TRBD1 (5 bases). This clonotype originated in a woman between 18 and 30 years old in good health and CMV-seronegative. CDR3 in DNA: TGTGCCAGCAGTGAATATCAGGGTGGAATAGGTGAGCAGTACTTC. As protein: CASSEYQGGIGEQYF.